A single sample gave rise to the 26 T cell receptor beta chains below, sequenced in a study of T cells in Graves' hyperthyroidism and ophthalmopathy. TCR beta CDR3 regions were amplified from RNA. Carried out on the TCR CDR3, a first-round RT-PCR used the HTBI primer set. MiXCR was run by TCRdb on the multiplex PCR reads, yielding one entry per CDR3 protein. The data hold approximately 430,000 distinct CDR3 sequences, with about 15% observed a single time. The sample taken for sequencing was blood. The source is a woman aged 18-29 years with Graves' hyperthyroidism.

Here the CDR3 DNA reads TGTGCCAGCAGTTACGAAACGGGGGGATACAATGAGCAGTTCTTC. This sequence encodes CASSYETGGYNEQFF. The V gene is TRBV6-6, the J gene TRBJ2-1; 7 nucleotides align to TRBD2. The CDR3 has 15 amino acids. The J segment lost 4 bases and the V segment lost 2 bases, leaving 5 bases of the junction unmatched. Looked up from germline, CDR1 is MNHNY and CDR2 is SVGAGI (reference sequence).

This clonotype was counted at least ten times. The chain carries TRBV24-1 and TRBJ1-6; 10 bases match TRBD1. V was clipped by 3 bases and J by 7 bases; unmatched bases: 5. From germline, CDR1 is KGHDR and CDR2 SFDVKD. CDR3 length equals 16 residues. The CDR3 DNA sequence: TGTGCCACCAGTGATACCAGACAGGGGGCGAATTCACCCCTCCACTTT. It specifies CATSDTRQGANSPLHF.

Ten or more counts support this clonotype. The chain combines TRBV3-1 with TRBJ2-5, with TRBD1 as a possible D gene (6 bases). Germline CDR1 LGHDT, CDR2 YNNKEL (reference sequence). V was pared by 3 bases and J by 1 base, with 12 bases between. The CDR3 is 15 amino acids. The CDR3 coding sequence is TGTGCCAGCAGCCAGAACACAGGGTCCCAAGAGACCCAGTACTTC. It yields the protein CASSQNTGSQETQYF.

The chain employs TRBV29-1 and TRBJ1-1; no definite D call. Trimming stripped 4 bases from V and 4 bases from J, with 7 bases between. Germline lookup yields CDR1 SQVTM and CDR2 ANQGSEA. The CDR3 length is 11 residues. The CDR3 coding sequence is TGCAGCGTTGTGAAACCCACTGAAGCTTTCTTT. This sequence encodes CSVVKPTEAFF.

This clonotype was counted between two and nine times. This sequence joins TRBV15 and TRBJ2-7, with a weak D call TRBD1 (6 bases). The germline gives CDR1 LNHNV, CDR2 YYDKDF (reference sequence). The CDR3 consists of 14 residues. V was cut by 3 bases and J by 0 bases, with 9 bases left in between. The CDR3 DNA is TGTGCCACCAGCAGGGTGGACAGCTCCTACGAGCAGTACTTC. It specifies CATSRVDSSYEQYF. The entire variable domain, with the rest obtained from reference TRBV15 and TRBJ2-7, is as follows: DAMVIQNPRYQVTQFGKPVTLSCSQTLNHNVMYWYQQKSSQAPKLLFHYYDKDFNNEADTPDNFQSRRPNTSFCFLDIRSPGLGDTAMYLCATSRVDSSYEQYFGPGTRLTVT.

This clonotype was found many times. The CDR3 DNA reads TGTGCCAGCAGTGAAGCGCGGGGACGGGGATTTCCCTACGAGCAGTACTTC. This encodes CASSEARGRGFPYEQYF. The J gene is TRBJ2-7, the V gene TRBV2; a weak D match, TRBD2 (6 bases). CDR3 size: 17 residues. Germline lookup yields CDR1 SNHLY and CDR2 FYNNEI. Trimming took off 0 bases at V and 2 bases at J, with 17 bases between the two ends. Supplemented by reference TRBV2 and TRBJ2-7, the full variable domain reads EPEVTQTPSHQVTQMGQEVILRCVPISNHLYFYWYRQILGQKVEFLVSFYNNEISEKSEIFDDQFSVERPDGSNFTLKIRSTKLEDSAMYFCASSEARGRGFPYEQYFGPGTRLTVT.

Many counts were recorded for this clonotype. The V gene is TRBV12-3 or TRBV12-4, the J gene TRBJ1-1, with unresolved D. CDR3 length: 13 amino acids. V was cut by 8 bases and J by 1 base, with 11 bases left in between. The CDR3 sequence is CASLPTWNTEAFF. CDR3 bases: TGTGCCAGCCTGCCGACATGGAACACTGAAGCTTTCTTT.

The CDR3 spells CSARARGHEQYF. In nucleotides, the CDR3 is TGCAGTGCTAGAGCCAGGGGGCACGAGCAGTACTTC. The rearrangement links TRBV20-1 to TRBJ2-7, with 8 bases identical to TRBD1. Looked up from germline, CDR1 is DFQATT and CDR2 is SNEGSKA (reference sequence). With 1 base clipped from V and 5 bases from J, the junction kept 1 base outside the gene matches. The CDR3 length is 12 residues.

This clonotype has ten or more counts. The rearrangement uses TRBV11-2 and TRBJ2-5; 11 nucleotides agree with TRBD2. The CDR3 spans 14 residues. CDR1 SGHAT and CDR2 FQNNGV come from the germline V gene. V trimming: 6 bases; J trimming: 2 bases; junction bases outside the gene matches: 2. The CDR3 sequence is CASRPSGGQETQYF. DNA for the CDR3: TGTGCCAGCAGACCTAGCGGGGGGCAAGAGACCCAGTACTTC. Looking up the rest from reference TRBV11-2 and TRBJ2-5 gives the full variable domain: EAGVAQSPRYKIIEKRQSVAFWCNPISGHATLYWYQQILGQGPKLLIQFQNNGVVDDSQLPKDRFSAERLKGVDSTLKIQPAKLEDSAVYLCASRPSGGQETQYFGPGTRLLVL.

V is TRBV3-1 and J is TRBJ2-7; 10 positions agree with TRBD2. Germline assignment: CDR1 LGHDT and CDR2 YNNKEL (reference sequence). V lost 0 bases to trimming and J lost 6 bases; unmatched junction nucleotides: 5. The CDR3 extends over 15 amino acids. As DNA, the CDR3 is TGTGCCAGCAGCCAAGATCAAGCGGGAGGGTTCGAGCAGTACTTC. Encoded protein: CASSQDQAGGFEQYF.

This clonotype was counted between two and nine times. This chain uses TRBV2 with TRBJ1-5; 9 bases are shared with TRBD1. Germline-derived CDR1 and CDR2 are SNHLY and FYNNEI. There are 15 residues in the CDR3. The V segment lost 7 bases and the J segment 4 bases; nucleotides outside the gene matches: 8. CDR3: CASNNMGTGNQPQHF. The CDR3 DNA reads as TGTGCCAGCAACAATATGGGGACAGGGAATCAGCCCCAGCATTTT.

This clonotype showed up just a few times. In DNA form, the CDR3 reads TGTGCCACCAGCTTCGAGTTGGCAGGATACAATGAGCAGTTCTTC. It yields the protein CATSFELAGYNEQFF. The gene calls are TRBV15 and TRBJ2-1; D is unresolved. CDR1 is LNHNV and CDR2 is YYDKDF in the germline V gene (reference sequence). The CDR3 loop spans 15 amino acids. V lost 5 bases and J lost 4, with 15 bases in between.

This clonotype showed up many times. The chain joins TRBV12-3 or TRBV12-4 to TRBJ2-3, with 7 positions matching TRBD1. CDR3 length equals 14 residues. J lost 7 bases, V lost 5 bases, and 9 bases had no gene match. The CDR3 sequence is CASSPGQALYTQYF. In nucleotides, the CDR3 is TGTGCCAGCAGTCCCGGACAGGCACTTTATACGCAGTATTTT.

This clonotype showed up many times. CDR3 amino acids: CASSVGGSGYNEQFF. The CDR3 region has the DNA TGTGCCAGCAGCGTAGGCGGTAGCGGTTACAATGAGCAGTTCTTC. This chain uses TRBV9 with TRBJ2-1; the D gene is possibly TRBD2 (6 bases). V shed 0 bases and J shed 4 bases, with 11 bases lying between them. This CDR3 spans 15 amino acids. In germline, CDR1 is SGDLS, CDR2 YYNGEE.

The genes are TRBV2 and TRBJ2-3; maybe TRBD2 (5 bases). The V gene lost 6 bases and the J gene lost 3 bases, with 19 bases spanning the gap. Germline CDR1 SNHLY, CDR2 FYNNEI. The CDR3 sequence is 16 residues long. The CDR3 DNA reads TGTGCCAGCAGCCGGCGGGCGGTGTGCGTGACAGATACGCAGTATTTT. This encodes CASSRRAVCVTDTQYF.

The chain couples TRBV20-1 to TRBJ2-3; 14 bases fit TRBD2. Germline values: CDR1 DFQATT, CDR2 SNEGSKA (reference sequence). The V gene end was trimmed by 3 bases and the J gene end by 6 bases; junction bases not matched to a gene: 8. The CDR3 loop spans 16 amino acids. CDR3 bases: TGCAGTGCTAGCGTGGGACTAGCGGGGGCCCAGGATACGCAGTATTTT. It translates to CSASVGLAGAQDTQYF.

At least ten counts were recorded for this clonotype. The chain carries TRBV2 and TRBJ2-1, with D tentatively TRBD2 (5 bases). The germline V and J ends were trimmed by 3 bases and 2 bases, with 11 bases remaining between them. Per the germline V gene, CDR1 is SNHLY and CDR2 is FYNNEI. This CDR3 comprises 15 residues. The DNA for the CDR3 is TGTGCCAGCAGTGACGGGGATCTGGCCTACAATGAGCAGTTCTTC. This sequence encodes CASSDGDLAYNEQFF.

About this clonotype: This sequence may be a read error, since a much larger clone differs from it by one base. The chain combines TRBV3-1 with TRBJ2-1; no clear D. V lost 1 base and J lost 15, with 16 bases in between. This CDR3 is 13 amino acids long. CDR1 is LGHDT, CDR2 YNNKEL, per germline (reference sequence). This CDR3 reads CASSQVSSFIPFF. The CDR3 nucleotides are TGTGCCAGCAGCCAAGTGAGCAGCTTTATTCCGTTCTTC.

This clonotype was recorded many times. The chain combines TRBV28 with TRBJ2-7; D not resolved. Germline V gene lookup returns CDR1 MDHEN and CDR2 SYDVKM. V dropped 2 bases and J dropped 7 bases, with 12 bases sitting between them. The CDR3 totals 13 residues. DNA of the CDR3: TGTGCCAGCAGTTTACCAGGACGGTGGGAGCAGTACTTC. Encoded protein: CASSLPGRWEQYF.

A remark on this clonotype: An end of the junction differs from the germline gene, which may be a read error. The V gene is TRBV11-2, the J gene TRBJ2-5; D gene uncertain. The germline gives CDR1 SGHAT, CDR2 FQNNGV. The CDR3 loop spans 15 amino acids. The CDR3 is CASSLLVNFQEAQYF. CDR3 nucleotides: TGTGCCAGCAGCTTATTGGTGAACTTCCAAGAGGCCCAGTACTTC.

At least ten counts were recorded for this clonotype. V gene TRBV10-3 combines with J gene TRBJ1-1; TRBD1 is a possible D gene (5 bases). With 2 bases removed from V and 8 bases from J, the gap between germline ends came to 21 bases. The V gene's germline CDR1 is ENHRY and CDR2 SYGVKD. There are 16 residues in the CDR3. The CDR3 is CAISEGRVAVYGEAFF. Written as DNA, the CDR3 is TGTGCCATCAGTGAGGGCAGGGTGGCGGTTTATGGAGAAGCTTTCTTT.

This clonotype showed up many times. The CDR3 nucleotides are TGTGCCAGCGCCAGCCAGGGAGGGTACAACACTGAAGCTTTCTTT. This codes for CASASQGGYNTEAFF. The chain couples TRBV28 to TRBJ1-1, with D possibly being TRBD1 (5 bases). The CDR3 covers 15 residues. Germline values: CDR1 MDHEN, CDR2 SYDVKM. V shed 8 bases and J shed 2 bases, with 18 bases lying between them.

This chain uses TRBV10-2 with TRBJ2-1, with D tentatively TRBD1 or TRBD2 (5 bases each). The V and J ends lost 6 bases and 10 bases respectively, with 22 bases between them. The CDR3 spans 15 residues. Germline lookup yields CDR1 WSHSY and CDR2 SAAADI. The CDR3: CASSDKGVPGREQFF. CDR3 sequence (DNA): TGCGCCAGCAGCGACAAAGGGGTCCCGGGAAGGGAGCAGTTCTTC.

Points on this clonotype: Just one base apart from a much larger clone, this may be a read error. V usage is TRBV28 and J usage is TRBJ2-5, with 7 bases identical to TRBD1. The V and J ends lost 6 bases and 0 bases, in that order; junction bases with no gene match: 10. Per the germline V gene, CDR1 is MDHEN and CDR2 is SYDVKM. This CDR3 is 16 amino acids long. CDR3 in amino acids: CASSPQTGPDQETQYF. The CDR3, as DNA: TGTGCCAGCAGCCCACAGACAGGGCCCGACCAAGAGACCCAGTACTTC.

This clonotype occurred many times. The CDR3 loop reads CASSPRDPSGGTEAFF. DNA of the CDR3: TGCGCCAGCAGCCCCAGGGACCCGTCGGGGGGTACTGAAGCTTTCTTT. The chain couples TRBV5-1 to TRBJ1-1, with D perhaps matching TRBD1 (5 bases). The CDR3 is 16 amino acids. Germline V gene sequence: CDR1 SGHRS, CDR2 YFSETQ. Trimming cost V 4 bases and J 5 bases, with 21 bases left between them.

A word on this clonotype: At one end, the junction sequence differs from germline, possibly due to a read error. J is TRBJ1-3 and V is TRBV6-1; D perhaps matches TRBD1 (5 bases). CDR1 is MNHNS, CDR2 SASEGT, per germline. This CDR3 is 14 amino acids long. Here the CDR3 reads CASRGTESGNTTYF. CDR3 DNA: TGTGCCAGCAGGGGGACCGAATCTGGAAACACCACATATTTT.